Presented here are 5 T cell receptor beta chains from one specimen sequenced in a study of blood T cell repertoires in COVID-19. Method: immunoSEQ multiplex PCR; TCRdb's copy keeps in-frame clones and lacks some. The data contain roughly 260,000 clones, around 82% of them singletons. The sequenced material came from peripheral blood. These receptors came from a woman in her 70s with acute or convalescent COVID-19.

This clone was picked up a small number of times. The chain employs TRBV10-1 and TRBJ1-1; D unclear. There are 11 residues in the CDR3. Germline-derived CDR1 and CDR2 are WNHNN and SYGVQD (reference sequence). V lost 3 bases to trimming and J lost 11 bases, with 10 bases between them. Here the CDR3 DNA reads TGCGCCAGCAGTGACCAATACCGGGCTTTCTTT. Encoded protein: CASSDQYRAFF.

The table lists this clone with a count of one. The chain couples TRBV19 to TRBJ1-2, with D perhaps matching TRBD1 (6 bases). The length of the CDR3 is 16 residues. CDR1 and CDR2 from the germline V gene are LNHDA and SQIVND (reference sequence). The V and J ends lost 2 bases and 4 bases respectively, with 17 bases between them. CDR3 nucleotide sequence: TGTGCCAGTAGTATAAGTCCCCCGGGACAAACCTATGGCTACACCTTC. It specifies CASSISPPGQTYGYTF.

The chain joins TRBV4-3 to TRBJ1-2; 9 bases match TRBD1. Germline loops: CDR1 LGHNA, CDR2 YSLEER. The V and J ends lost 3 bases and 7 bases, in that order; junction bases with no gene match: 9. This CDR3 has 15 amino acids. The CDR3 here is CASSHRDREDSGYTF. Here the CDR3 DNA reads TGCGCCAGCAGCCACCGGGACAGGGAGGATAGTGGCTACACCTTC.

CDR3 in DNA: TGTGCCAGTAGTATTTATAGGGGGACGGATCAGCCCCAGCATTTT. Its translation: CASSIYRGTDQPQHF. The genes are TRBV19 and TRBJ1-5; D possibly corresponds to TRBD1 (6 bases). The CDR3 is 15 amino acids. Germline CDR1 and CDR2: LNHDA and SQIVND (reference sequence). The V end was cut by 3 bases, the J end by 5 bases, with 14 bases between.

The CDR3 coding sequence is TGTGCCAGCAGCTTGCCCGGCGGGATTGACTATGGCTACACCTTC. Amino acids: CASSLPGGIDYGYTF. This rearrangement joins TRBV5-6 to TRBJ1-2; unclear D gene. The CDR3 consists of 15 residues. CDR1 is SGHDT and CDR2 is YYEEEE in the germline V gene. Trimming took off 1 base at V and 3 bases at J, with 13 bases between the two ends. The entire variable domain, with the rest obtained from reference TRBV5-6 and TRBJ1-2, is as follows: DAGVTQSPTHLIKTRGQQVTLRCSPKSGHDTVSWYQQALGQGPQFIFQYYEEEERQRGNFPDRFSGHQFPNYSSELNVNALLLGDSALYLCASSLPGGIDYGYTFGSGTRLTVV.